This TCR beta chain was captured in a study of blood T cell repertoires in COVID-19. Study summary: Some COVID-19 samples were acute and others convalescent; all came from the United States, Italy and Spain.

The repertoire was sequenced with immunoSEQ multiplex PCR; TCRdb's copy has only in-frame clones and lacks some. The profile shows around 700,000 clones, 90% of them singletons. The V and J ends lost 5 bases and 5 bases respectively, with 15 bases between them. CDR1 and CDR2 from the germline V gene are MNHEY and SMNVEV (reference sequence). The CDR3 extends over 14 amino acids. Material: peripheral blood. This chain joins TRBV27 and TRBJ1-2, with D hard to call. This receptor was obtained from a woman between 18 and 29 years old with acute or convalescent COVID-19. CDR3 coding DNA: TGTGCCAGCAGTCCACTAATCGGAGGTTATGGCTACACCTTC. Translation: CASSPLIGGYGYTF.